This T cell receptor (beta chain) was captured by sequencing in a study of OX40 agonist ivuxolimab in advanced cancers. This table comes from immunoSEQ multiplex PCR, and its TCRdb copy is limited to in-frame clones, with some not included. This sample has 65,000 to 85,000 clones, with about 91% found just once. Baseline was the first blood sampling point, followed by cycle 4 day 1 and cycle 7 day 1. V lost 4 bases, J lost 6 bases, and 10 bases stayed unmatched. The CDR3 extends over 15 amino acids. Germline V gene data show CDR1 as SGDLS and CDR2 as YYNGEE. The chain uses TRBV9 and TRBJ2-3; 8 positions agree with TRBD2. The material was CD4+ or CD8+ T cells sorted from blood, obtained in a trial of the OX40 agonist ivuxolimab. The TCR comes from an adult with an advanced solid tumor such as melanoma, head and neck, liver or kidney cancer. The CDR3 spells CASSPPGGAADTQYF. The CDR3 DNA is TGTGCCAGCAGCCCCCCCGGGGGGGCCGCGGATACGCAGTATTTT.